This T cell receptor beta chain was found in a study of identical twins. This clonotype occurred a few times. Its antigen is not known. The ends were cut back, 0 bases at V and 2 bases at J, with 8 bases in the middle. The CDR3 is made up of 14 amino acids. The V gene's germline CDR1 is LNHNV and CDR2 YYDKDF (reference sequence). The study, taken as a whole, reports: Carriage of fewer insertions was seen in abundant cord blood beta clonotypes, whereas memory repertoires showed none.

Template switching (which added a universal primer site) was used, and cDNA carried unique molecular identifiers. TCRdb re-analysed the 5' RACE reads in MiXCR, keeping a single row per CDR3 protein. Of more than 400,000 distinct CDR3 sequences listed, roughly 15% were seen once; the top ten hold around 0.48%. This sample was shared with a second study, whose subject was yellow fever vaccine responses in identical twins.

The TCR was taken from a woman between 18 and 29 years old in good health. What was sequenced was CD4+ T cells sorted from blood. The rearrangement uses TRBV15 and TRBJ2-7; D uncertain. CDR3 coding DNA: TGTGCCACCAGCAGAGATCACCCAGCCTACGAGCAGTACTTC. Protein sequence: CATSRDHPAYEQYF.